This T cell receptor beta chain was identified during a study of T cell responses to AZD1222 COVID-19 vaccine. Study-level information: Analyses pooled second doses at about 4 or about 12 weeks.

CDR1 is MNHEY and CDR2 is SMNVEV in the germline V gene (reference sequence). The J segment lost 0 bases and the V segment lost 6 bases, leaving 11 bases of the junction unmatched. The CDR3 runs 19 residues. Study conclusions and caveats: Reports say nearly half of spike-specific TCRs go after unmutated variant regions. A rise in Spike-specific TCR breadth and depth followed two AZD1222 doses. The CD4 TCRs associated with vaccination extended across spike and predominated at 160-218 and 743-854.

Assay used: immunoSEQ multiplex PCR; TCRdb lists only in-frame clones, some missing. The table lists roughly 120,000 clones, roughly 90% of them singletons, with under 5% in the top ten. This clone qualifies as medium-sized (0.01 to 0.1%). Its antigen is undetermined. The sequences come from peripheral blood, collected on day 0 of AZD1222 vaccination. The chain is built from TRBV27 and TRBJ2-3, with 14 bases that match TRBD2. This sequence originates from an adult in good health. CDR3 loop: CASSLSRGLAGDSTDTQYF. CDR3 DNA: TGTGCCAGCAGCCTAAGCAGGGGACTAGCGGGGGATAGCACAGATACGCAGTATTTT.